This TCR beta chain was profiled in a study of long-term antiretroviral therapy in people with HIV. Survey-level resolution applied to immunoSEQ assay v3.0. Profiled with immunoSEQ multiplex PCR; TCRdb holds only in-frame clones, not every one. The table records tens of thousands of clones, roughly 95% of them present only once. Source: unsorted PBMCs, taken 3.7 years after starting antiretroviral therapy. This receptor was identified in a woman between 50 and 59 years old with HIV.

The CDR3 nucleotides read TGTGCCAGCAGTTCGGGACAGAAGAATGAAAAACTGTTTTTT. Amino acid sequence: CASSSGQKNEKLFF. This chain links TRBV6-5 with TRBJ1-4; 7 positions agree with TRBD1. The CDR3 sequence is 14 residues long. Per germline, CDR1 MNHEY and CDR2 SVGAGI. The J segment lost 5 bases and the V segment lost 4 bases, leaving 4 bases of the junction unmatched.